The next 5 T cell receptor beta chains were all read from a single sample in a study of response to subunit inactivated influenza vaccine. MiXCR was run by TCRdb on the RT-PCR reads, yielding one entry per CDR3 protein. Among some 640,000 distinct CDR3 sequences listed, 14% were seen once. The material sequenced was PBMCs from blood, taken 14 days before vaccination. All receptors come from a man over 45 who received an inactivated influenza vaccine.

The sample holds a few counts of this clonotype. J is TRBJ1-2 and V is TRBV7-9, with D perhaps TRBD1 (6 bases). CDR1 SEHNR and CDR2 FQNEAQ come from the germline V gene (reference sequence). V was pared by 5 bases and J by 3 bases, with 19 bases between. The length of the CDR3 is 16 residues. CDR3 bases: TGTGCCAGCAGCCCAGAGCGAGGGGGGAGTGACTATGGCTACACCTTC. The encoded protein is CASSPERGGSDYGYTF.

This clonotype has more than one count but fewer than ten. The V gene is TRBV3-1, the J gene TRBJ2-1; D might be TRBD1 or TRBD2, each matching 5 bases. The CDR3 length is 13 residues. V dropped 4 bases and J dropped 7 bases, with 11 bases sitting between them. CDR1 and CDR2 from the germline V gene are LGHDT and YNNKEL (reference sequence). Written as DNA, the CDR3 is TGTGCCAGCAGCCCGGGGCCTTGGAATGAGCAGTTCTTC. Translation: CASSPGPWNEQFF.

This clonotype was counted a few times. This chain connects TRBV28 to TRBJ1-1; the match to TRBD1 covers 7 bases. The CDR3 runs to 17 residues. Germline V gene lookup returns CDR1 MDHEN and CDR2 SYDVKM. V gave up 3 bases and J gave up 1 base; unmatched junction bases: 11. In DNA form, the CDR3 reads TGTGCCAGCAGTTTTAGCGTTACAGGGGAAAAGAACACTGAAGCTTTCTTT. Translated, it gives CASSFSVTGEKNTEAFF. The full variable domain, completed using reference TRBV28 and TRBJ1-1, is DVKVTQSSRYLVKRTGEKVFLECVQDMDHENMFWYRQDPGLGLRLIYFSYDVKMKEKGDIPEGYSVSREKKERFSLILESASTNQTSMYLCASSFSVTGEKNTEAFFGQGTRLTVV.

The rearrangement links TRBV2 to TRBJ2-3; 8 nucleotides line up with TRBD1. Trimming removed 8 bases from V and 2 bases from J; junction bases left unmatched: 9. The CDR3 sequence is 15 residues long. Germline V gene sequence: CDR1 SNHLY, CDR2 FYNNEI. CDR3 bases: TGTGCCAGCGGCGGGGACAGGACATCCACAGATACGCAGTATTTT. Protein product: CASGGDRTSTDTQYF.

V and J are TRBV13 and TRBJ2-1, with no clear D. V was shortened by 5 bases and J by 3 bases, with 14 bases between the two germline ends. The CDR3 extends over 15 amino acids. CDR1 and CDR2 from the germline V gene are PRHDT and FYEKMQ (reference sequence). DNA of the CDR3: TGTGCCAGCAGCAGCGACTGGCCCATCTACAATGAGCAGTTCTTC. Translating it yields CASSSDWPIYNEQFF. Full variable domain (remainder filled in from reference TRBV13 and TRBJ2-1): AAGVIQSPRHLIKEKRETATLKCYPIPRHDTVYWYQQGPGQDPQFLISFYEKMQSDKGSIPDRFSAQQFSDYHSELNMSSLELGDSALYFCASSSDWPIYNEQFFGPGTRLTVL.